One sample yielded the 30 T cell receptor beta chains listed below, sequenced in a study of human T cells and chemical hapten exposure. TCRdb reanalysed the RACE reads using MiXCR and keeps one entry per CDR3 protein. The sample includes about 190,000 distinct CDR3 sequences, approximately 24% of them seen just once. Time point indicated: patch test 3, about 24 weeks after DPC sensitization. Treatment in this sample: therapeutic diphenylcyclopropenone sensitization with weekly scalp DPC. Sample: whole blood, taken in connection with sensitization to the hapten diphenylcyclopropenone (DPC). These receptors were collected from a woman in her thirties or forties with alopecia areata. Some clones in this sample may be carry-over from other donors' samples.

As DNA, the CDR3 is TGTGCCAGCAGCCGAGAGTGGTCTGAAGCTTTCTTT. It codes for CASSREWSEAFF. J is TRBJ1-1 and V is TRBV7-2; D not resolved. CDR3 size: 12 residues. V shed 5 bases and J shed 6 bases, with 10 bases lying between them. Germline values: CDR1 SGHTA, CDR2 FQGNSA.

This clonotype was seen a handful of times. The chain has TRBV12-3 or TRBV12-4 and TRBJ2-7; 8 bases are shared with TRBD2. Trimming cost V 3 bases and J 5 bases; bases outside gene matches: 6. The CDR3 contains 14 residues. As DNA, the CDR3 is TGTGCCAGCAGTTTCCGGGAGGGCCCCCACGAGCAGTACTTC. Protein sequence: CASSFREGPHEQYF.

The chain links TRBV29-1 to TRBJ1-1; possible D gene TRBD1, 6 bases. Germline V gene lookup returns CDR1 SQVTM and CDR2 ANQGSEA. V was cut by 7 bases and J by 2 bases, with 14 bases left in between. The CDR3 has 13 residues. CDR3 nucleotide sequence: TGCAGCGGAGGGGGTCTTTTTAACACTGAAGCTTTCTTT. Its protein is CSGGGLFNTEAFF.

The J gene is TRBJ1-1, the V gene TRBV6-1, with a possible D match to TRBD1 (5 bases). CDR3 length equals 13 residues. Germline V gives CDR1 MNHNS, CDR2 SASEGT. Trimming left V 5 bases short and J 4 bases short, with 11 bases between. The DNA for the CDR3 is TGTGCCAGCAGTCTGGGACTGTTCACTGAAGCTTTCTTT. It is translated as CASSLGLFTEAFF.

This chain connects TRBV12-3 or TRBV12-4 to TRBJ1-2; no firm D call. The CDR3 has 13 residues. V dropped 5 bases and J dropped 4 bases, with 11 bases sitting between them. As DNA, the CDR3 is TGTGCCAGCAGTGGGGTAAGGCGCTATGGCTACACCTTC. It codes for CASSGVRRYGYTF.

A single count supports this clonotype. J is TRBJ2-3 and V is TRBV15; D remains ambiguous. CDR3 length: 13 residues. V was cut by 4 bases and J by 0 bases, with 5 bases left in between. CDR1 LNHNV and CDR2 YYDKDF come from the germline V gene (reference sequence). DNA for the CDR3: TGTGCCACCAGCAAACGGAGCACAGATACGCAGTATTTT. Translating it yields CATSKRSTDTQYF.

This rearrangement joins TRBV11-2 to TRBJ2-3; unclear D gene. Between the trimmed V and J ends, which lost 5 bases and 4 bases, there was a span of 4 bases. In germline, CDR1 is SGHAT, CDR2 FQNNGV. The CDR3 length is 11 residues. Here the CDR3 reads CASSRSDTQYF. CDR3 bases: TGTGCCAGCAGCAGATCAGATACGCAGTATTTT.

The J gene is TRBJ2-1, the V gene TRBV7-2; 11 positions match TRBD2. The CDR3 contains 16 residues. Looked up from germline, CDR1 is SGHTA and CDR2 is FQGNSA. The V gene end was trimmed by 2 bases and the J gene end by 5 bases; junction bases not matched to a gene: 5. CDR3 nucleotides: TGTGCCAGCAGCTTATTGGGACTAGCGGTCAACAATGAGCAGTTCTTC. Translating gives CASSLLGLAVNNEQFF. The full variable domain, in which reference TRBV7-2 and TRBJ2-1 provide the parts outside the CDR3, is GAGVSQSPSNKVTEKGKDVELRCDPISGHTALYWYRQSLGQGLEFLIYFQGNSAPDKSGLPSDRFSAERTGGSVSTLTIQRTQQEDSAVYLCASSLLGLAVNNEQFFGPGTRLTVL.

This clonotype has more than one count but fewer than ten. The chain couples TRBV29-1 to TRBJ1-1; D uncertain. Germline V gene data show CDR1 as SQVTM and CDR2 as ANQGSEA. The V end was cut by 1 base, the J end by 6 bases, with 9 bases between. The CDR3 contains 12 residues. The CDR3 nucleotides read TGCAGCGTTGAAGCGGGATCCGCTGAAGCTTTCTTT. Its translation is CSVEAGSAEAFF.

In this sample, this clonotype turned up a few times. The chain recombines TRBV4-3 with TRBJ2-6; D assignment may be TRBD1 or TRBD2 (6 bases each). CDR1 is LGHNA and CDR2 is YSLEER in the germline V gene. Trimming removed 1 base at V and 1 base at J, with 17 bases between. The CDR3 contains 19 residues. Here the CDR3 DNA reads TGCGCCAGCAGCCAAGTTCCCGGGGGCTCTGGATCTGGGGCCAACGTCCTGACTTTC. Amino acids: CASSQVPGGSGSGANVLTF.

This clonotype has a handful of counts. The chain uses TRBV7-8 and TRBJ2-7; D may match TRBD1 or TRBD2 (5 bases each). The V and J ends lost 6 bases and 0 bases respectively, with 12 bases between them. This CDR3 comprises 14 residues. Germline CDR1 SGHVS, CDR2 FQNEAQ. This CDR3 reads CASRHMGPSYEQYF. In nucleotides, the CDR3 is TGTGCCAGCAGGCACATGGGACCCTCCTACGAGCAGTACTTC.

Ten or more counts support this clonotype. The V and J genes are TRBV29-1 and TRBJ2-3; 9 bases line up with TRBD2. Germline V gives CDR1 SQVTM, CDR2 ANQGSEA. Losses at the gene ends were 5 bases for V and 2 bases for J; bases not matched to a gene: 2. This CDR3 has 13 residues. Here the CDR3 DNA reads TGCAGCGTTCTAGCGGGATCCACAGATACGCAGTATTTT. Protein: CSVLAGSTDTQYF.

CDR3 protein: CASSQDYGGGSSYEQYF. The CDR3 coding sequence is TGTGCCAGCAGCCAAGATTATGGGGGAGGGTCTTCCTACGAGCAGTACTTC. The chain employs TRBV4-2 and TRBJ2-7; TRBD2 matches 7 bases. The germline V gene encodes CDR1 LGHNA and CDR2 YNFKEQ. The ends lost 0 bases at V and 1 base at J; junction bases unmatched: 9. CDR3 size: 17 residues.

This clonotype came up a few times. This sequence joins TRBV27 and TRBJ2-5, with 15 bases fitting TRBD2. Unmatched junction bases numbered 7, after V lost 5 bases and J lost 3 bases. Germline V gene sequence: CDR1 MNHEY, CDR2 SMNVEV (reference sequence). CDR3 length: 17 residues. The CDR3 region is CASSPLGLAGGKETQYF. DNA for the CDR3: TGTGCCAGCAGTCCCTTGGGACTAGCGGGAGGAAAAGAGACCCAGTACTTC.

This clonotype was found a few times. This chain joins TRBV10-3 and TRBJ2-3; TRBD2 agrees at 10 bases. V trimming: 7 bases; J trimming: 5 bases; junction bases outside the gene matches: 12. The CDR3 extends over 16 amino acids. Germline V gene sequence: CDR1 ENHRY, CDR2 SYGVKD. CDR3 sequence (DNA): TGTGCCATCAAGGCGGGGCTAGCGGGAGCGGGAGATACGCAGTATTTT. Encoded protein: CAIKAGLAGAGDTQYF.

This clonotype was observed a few times. CDR3 loop: CSVRPGTKNTGELFF. DNA of the CDR3: TGCAGCGTCCGACCAGGAACTAAGAACACCGGGGAGCTGTTTTTT. This chain links TRBV29-1 with TRBJ2-2; D uncertain. CDR3 length: 15 residues. CDR1 is SQVTM, CDR2 ANQGSEA, per germline. V lost 6 bases and J lost 1, with 15 bases in between.

This clonotype has only a few counts. The chain uses TRBV20-1 and TRBJ2-7, with 8 bases fitting TRBD2. The V gene end was trimmed by 3 bases and the J gene end by 5 bases; junction bases not matched to a gene: 9. Germline assignment: CDR1 DFQATT and CDR2 SNEGSKA (reference sequence). This CDR3 comprises 14 residues. The CDR3 here is CSARAGRAVDEQYF. Here the CDR3 DNA reads TGCAGTGCTAGGGCCGGGAGGGCCGTCGACGAGCAGTACTTC.

This clonotype was observed a handful of times. The V call is TRBV20-1, the J call TRBJ1-5, with TRBD1 as a possible D gene (5 bases). V was trimmed by 5 bases and J by 5 bases, leaving 10 bases between them. The CDR3 length is 12 residues. Germline V gene data show CDR1 as DFQATT and CDR2 as SNEGSKA (reference sequence). The CDR3 sequence: CSADRGDQPQHF. CDR3 bases: TGCAGTGCTGACCGGGGGGATCAGCCCCAGCATTTT.

The rearrangement links TRBV6-5 to TRBJ1-6; TRBD1 matches at 10 bases. The CDR3 contains 14 residues. Losses at the gene ends were 5 bases for V and 7 bases for J; bases not matched to a gene: 2. Germline V gives CDR1 MNHEY, CDR2 SVGAGI. The CDR3 coding sequence is TGTGCCAGCAGTCGACAGGGGGCAAATTCACCCCTCCACTTT. Protein sequence: CASSRQGANSPLHF.

This clonotype was detected only a few times. This chain joins TRBV28 and TRBJ1-1, with a tentative D call TRBD1 (5 bases). Germline V lookup: CDR1 MDHEN, CDR2 SYDVKM. This CDR3 has 12 amino acids. Between the trimmed V and J ends, which lost 3 bases and 9 bases, there was a span of 11 bases. The CDR3 reads CASSFGAPKAFF. The CDR3 DNA reads as TGTGCCAGCAGTTTTGGGGCACCTAAAGCTTTCTTT.

The rearrangement links TRBV7-9 to TRBJ2-1; 8 nucleotides line up with TRBD2. This CDR3 region has 16 residues. The V gene end was trimmed by 5 bases and the J gene end by 8 bases; junction bases not matched to a gene: 14. The germline gives CDR1 SEHNR, CDR2 FQNEAQ (reference sequence). The CDR3 coding sequence is TGTGCCAGCAGCCCATCCGGGGGGGCGCCTAGGGATGAGCAGTTCTTC. Translation: CASSPSGGAPRDEQFF.

This clonotype was observed a few times. This rearrangement joins TRBV18 to TRBJ2-3; 9 bases map to TRBD2. This CDR3 comprises 15 residues. Unmatched junction bases numbered 7, after V lost 4 bases and J lost 5 bases. Germline CDR1 is KGHSH and CDR2 is LQKENI. CDR3 sequence: CASSLLAGLQDTQYF. In DNA, the CDR3 is TGTGCCAGCTCACTTCTAGCGGGACTTCAAGATACGCAGTATTTT.

This clonotype has only a few counts. This chain joins TRBV15 and TRBJ2-1, with 7 bases matching TRBD2. V shed 0 bases and J 8 bases; nucleotides not matched to a gene: 4. Looked up from germline, CDR1 is LNHNV and CDR2 is YYDKDF (reference sequence). This CDR3 is 14 amino acids long. DNA of the CDR3: TGTGCCACCAGCAGAGATGGGAGCGGGGATGAGCAGTTCTTC. Amino acids: CATSRDGSGDEQFF.

This chain uses TRBV5-4 with TRBJ1-6; 7 bases fit TRBD1. With 4 bases clipped from V and 8 bases from J, the junction kept 6 bases outside the gene matches. Germline CDR1 is SGHNT and CDR2 is YYREEE (reference sequence). The CDR3 sequence is 14 residues long. CDR3 in DNA: TGTGCCAGCAGCACGGGACAGCGGGATTCACCCCTCCACTTT. Its translation is CASSTGQRDSPLHF.

The rearrangement uses TRBV6-5 and TRBJ2-7, with 11 nucleotides matching TRBD2. V shed 3 bases and J 4 bases; nucleotides not matched to a gene: 2. Germline lookup yields CDR1 MNHEY and CDR2 SVGAGI. There are 14 residues in the CDR3. CDR3 DNA sequence: TGTGCCAGCAGTTATACTAGCGGGAGTTACGAGCAGTACTTC. This gives the protein CASSYTSGSYEQYF.

The V gene is TRBV6-2 or TRBV6-3, the J gene TRBJ2-2; D is uncertain. Germline CDR1 and CDR2: MNHEY and SVGEGT. The V gene lost 0 bases and the J gene lost 3 bases, with 5 bases spanning the gap. CDR3 length: 14 amino acids. In DNA form, the CDR3 reads TGTGCCAGCAGTTACTCCTCGTACACCGGGGAGCTGTTTTTT. Translating gives CASSYSSYTGELFF.

This clonotype was seen only a few times. This rearrangement joins TRBV29-1 to TRBJ2-1, with 7 positions matching TRBD2. Losses at the gene ends were 4 bases for V and 5 bases for J; bases not matched to a gene: 8. The CDR3 has 14 residues. Germline assignment: CDR1 SQVTM and CDR2 ANQGSEA. The CDR3 DNA sequence: TGCAGCGTTGTTCAGCGGGAATACCACAATGAGCAGTTCTTC. Translated: CSVVQREYHNEQFF.

This clonotype showed up just a few times. The chain joins TRBV12-3 or TRBV12-4 to TRBJ1-1, with 9 bases lining up with TRBD1. The CDR3 loop spans 16 amino acids. V shed 6 bases, J shed 7 bases, and the junction held 15 bases outside the gene matches. DNA for the CDR3: TGTGCCAGCAGACCTCTTGACGGACAGGGGAGAATTGAAGCTTTCTTT. It translates to CASRPLDGQGRIEAFF.

The chain is built from TRBV10-3 and TRBJ1-5; tentatively, D is TRBD1 (6 bases). The CDR3 totals 13 residues. V shed 10 bases and J shed 7 bases, with 17 bases lying between them. Looked up from germline, CDR1 is ENHRY and CDR2 is SYGVKD. The CDR3 is CATMEEGDQPQHF. The CDR3 coding sequence is TGTGCCACCATGGAGGAGGGGGACCAGCCCCAGCATTTT.

The chain has TRBV28 and TRBJ2-7, with TRBD2 matching over 15 bases. CDR1 and CDR2 from the germline V gene are MDHEN and SYDVKM. CDR3 length equals 15 residues. Unmatched junction bases numbered 10, after V lost 4 bases and J lost 12 bases. The CDR3 protein is CASSSQGLAGGRWYF. For the CDR3, the DNA is TGTGCCAGCAGTTCCCAGGGACTAGCGGGAGGCCGGTGGTACTTC.